This is a list of T cell receptor beta chains from one sample in a study of T cell repertoires in cytomegalovirus infection. TCRdb re-called the reads with MiXCR, one entry per CDR3 protein. The sample carries roughly 990,000 distinct CDR3 sequences, approximately 32% recorded once. The antigens of these receptors remain unknown. Sample: cultured CD8+ T cells from PBMCs, taken from culture after CMV antigen stimulation. The receptor set was obtained from a human donor in good health (CMV status not recorded). Some clones in this sample may be carry-over from other donors' samples. CDR3s include the opening cysteine and the closing phenylalanine or tryptophan. D genes are given only for firm matches. Clone size, where shown, is once, few, many, or a class for clones that have expanded.

j_gene: TRBJ1-4; d_gene: .; abundance: .; v_gene: TRBV20-1; CDR3nt: TGCAGTGCTAGGGCCAGAGCAACTAATGAAAAACTGTTTTTT; CDR3aa: CSARARATNEKLFF
j_gene: TRBJ1-2; d_gene: .; abundance: few; v_gene: TRBV19; CDR3nt: TGTGCCAGTAGCGACCAACCGTTCTATGGCTACACCTTC; CDR3aa: CASSDQPFYGYTF
j_gene: TRBJ2-1; d_gene: .; abundance: few; v_gene: TRBV20-1; CDR3nt: TGCAGTGCTAAGGCCCCGGGGGGCACCTCCTACAATGAGCAGTTCTTC; CDR3aa: CSAKAPGGTSYNEQFF
j_gene: TRBJ1-2; d_gene: TRBD1; abundance: few; v_gene: TRBV12-3/TRBV12-4; CDR3nt: TGTGCCAGCAGTCAGGGGGGAAAAGGCTACACCTTC; CDR3aa: CASSQGGKGYTF
j_gene: TRBJ2-7; d_gene: .; abundance: .; v_gene: TRBV6-2/TRBV6-3; CDR3nt: TGTGCCAGCAGTTACGGGGCAGGGACCGAGCAGTACTTC; CDR3aa: CASSYGAGTEQYF
j_gene: TRBJ1-1; d_gene: .; abundance: .; v_gene: TRBV6-1; CDR3nt: TGTGCCAGCAGTTACGCGGACGGTGGCACTGAAGCTTTCTTT; CDR3aa: CASSYADGGTEAFF
j_gene: TRBJ1-4; d_gene: .; abundance: .; v_gene: TRBV9; CDR3nt: TGTGCCAGCAGCGCGATTTTCGGGTATGGAGAAAAACTGTTTTTT; CDR3aa: CASSAIFGYGEKLFF
j_gene: TRBJ1-2; d_gene: TRBD1; abundance: few; v_gene: TRBV6-1; CDR3nt: TGTGCCAGCAGTGAAGCCCCCCCGTGGGACAGCCGGGGGACGTATGGCTACACCTTC; CDR3aa: CASSEAPPWDSRGTYGYTF
j_gene: TRBJ1-4; d_gene: .; abundance: few; v_gene: TRBV7-6; CDR3nt: TGTGCCAGCAGCCCCCCAAGGCCGGCAACTAATGAAAAACTGTTTTTT; CDR3aa: CASSPPRPATNEKLFF
j_gene: TRBJ1-5; d_gene: .; abundance: few; v_gene: TRBV4-1; CDR3nt: TGCGCCAGCAGCCAAGGGGGGGCAGACAGACAGCCCCAGCATTTT; CDR3aa: CASSQGGADRQPQHF
j_gene: TRBJ2-3; d_gene: TRBD2; abundance: .; v_gene: TRBV4-3; CDR3nt: TGCGCCAGCAGCCAAGCCCCTAGCGGGGTTAGCACAGATACGCAGTATTTT; CDR3aa: CASSQAPSGVSTDTQYF
j_gene: TRBJ1-2; d_gene: TRBD1; abundance: few; v_gene: TRBV7-9; CDR3nt: TGTGCCAGCAGCCCTGGGACAGGGGCCTACACCTTC; CDR3aa: CASSPGTGAYTF
j_gene: TRBJ2-4; d_gene: .; abundance: few; v_gene: TRBV6-8; CDR3nt: TGTGCCAGCGCCGTCGGGGACGCCAAAAACATTCAGTACTTC; CDR3aa: CASAVGDAKNIQYF
j_gene: TRBJ2-2; d_gene: .; abundance: once; v_gene: TRBV7-6; CDR3nt: TGTACCAGCAGCTTAGTCCTTCCAATCGGGGACACCGGGGAGCTGTTTTTT; CDR3aa: CTSSLVLPIGDTGELFF
j_gene: TRBJ2-2; d_gene: TRBD2; abundance: .; v_gene: TRBV20-1; CDR3nt: TGCAGTGCTAGACTAGCGGGGGGGTTTCGAATCGGGGAGCTGTTTTTT; CDR3aa: CSARLAGGFRIGELFF
j_gene: TRBJ1-5; d_gene: TRBD1; abundance: few; v_gene: TRBV12-3/TRBV12-4; CDR3nt: TGTGCCAGCAGTTTGACAGGGCAGGGGCCCCAGCATTTT; CDR3aa: CASSLTGQGPQHF
j_gene: TRBJ1-1; d_gene: .; abundance: .; v_gene: TRBV6-2/TRBV6-3; CDR3nt: TGTGCCAGCAGTTACGTCGGCAGCACTGAAGCTTTCTTT; CDR3aa: CASSYVGSTEAFF
j_gene: TRBJ1-2; d_gene: .; abundance: .; v_gene: TRBV11-2; CDR3nt: TGTGCCAGCAGCGGTTCCTCAGACCCTAACTATGGCTACACCTTC; CDR3aa: CASSGSSDPNYGYTF
j_gene: TRBJ2-1; d_gene: .; abundance: .; v_gene: TRBV5-6; CDR3nt: TGTGCCAGCAGCCTCCACATCAATGAGCAGTTCTTC; CDR3aa: CASSLHINEQFF
j_gene: TRBJ1-2; d_gene: .; abundance: few; v_gene: TRBV27; CDR3nt: TGTGCCAGCAGTTATGGTCTGGGGAGCTACACCTTC; CDR3aa: CASSYGLGSYTF
j_gene: TRBJ2-7; d_gene: TRBD2; abundance: .; v_gene: TRBV12-3/TRBV12-4; CDR3nt: TGTGCCAGCAGTTCCCGGACTAGCGGGGGGCCCTACGAGCAGTACTTC; CDR3aa: CASSSRTSGGPYEQYF
j_gene: TRBJ1-2; d_gene: TRBD1; abundance: few; v_gene: TRBV4-1; CDR3nt: TGCGCCAGCAGCCAAGAGAGGGGGCGAACCACTAACTATGGCTACACCTTC; CDR3aa: CASSQERGRTTNYGYTF
j_gene: TRBJ2-7; d_gene: .; abundance: few; v_gene: TRBV10-3; CDR3nt: TGTGCCATGAGGTCAAGGGCCTCCTACGAGCAGTACTTC; CDR3aa: CAMRSRASYEQYF